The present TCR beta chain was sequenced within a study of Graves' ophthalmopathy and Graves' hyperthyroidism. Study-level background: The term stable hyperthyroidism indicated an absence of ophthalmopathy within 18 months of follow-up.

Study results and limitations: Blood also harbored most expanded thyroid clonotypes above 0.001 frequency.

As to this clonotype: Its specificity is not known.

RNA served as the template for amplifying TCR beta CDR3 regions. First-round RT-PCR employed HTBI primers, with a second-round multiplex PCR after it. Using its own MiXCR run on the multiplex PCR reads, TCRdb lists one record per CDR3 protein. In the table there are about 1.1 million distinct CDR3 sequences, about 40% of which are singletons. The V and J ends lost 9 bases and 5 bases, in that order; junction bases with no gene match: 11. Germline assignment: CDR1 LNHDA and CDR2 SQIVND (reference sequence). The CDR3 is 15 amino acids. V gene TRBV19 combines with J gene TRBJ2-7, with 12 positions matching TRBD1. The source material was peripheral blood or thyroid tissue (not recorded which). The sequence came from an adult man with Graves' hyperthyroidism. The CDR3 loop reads CASSSGTGGFDEQYF. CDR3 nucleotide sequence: TGTGCCAGCAGTTCAGGGACAGGGGGCTTCGACGAGCAGTACTTC.